Sequencing of this TCR beta chain was carried out in a study of response to subunit inactivated influenza vaccine. Study findings and constraints: Few new T cells, the authors suggested, are recruited by each seasonal influenza vaccination.

TCRdb re-called the RT-PCR reads with MiXCR, one entry per CDR3 protein. This table holds more than 400,000 distinct CDR3 sequences, 9.5% to 13% found once. This clonotype has a count of ten or more. Its antigen remains unidentified. Trimming stripped 5 bases from V and 3 bases from J, with 10 bases between. Germline lookup yields CDR1 SGHTA and CDR2 FQGTGA. The CDR3 loop spans 14 amino acids. The chain recombines TRBV7-3 with TRBJ2-2; D call uncertain. The TCR sequence derives from a man aged 45-65 years who received an inactivated influenza vaccine. The sequences come from PBMCs from blood, collected roughly 45 days after vaccination. The CDR3 reads CASSLTKDTGELFF. CDR3 DNA sequence: TGTGCCAGCAGCCTTACAAAAGACACCGGGGAGCTGTTTTTT.